This TCR beta chain was obtained from a study of breast tumors, draining lymph nodes, adjacent tissues. Study-level points and caveats: Tumor T cell lymph node origin was a supported hypothesis, not proven.

This clonotype was observed many times. What it recognizes is unknown. One entry per CDR3 protein results from TCRdb running MiXCR on the multiplex PCR reads. The table has approximately 130,000 distinct CDR3 sequences, 21% seen once. V was clipped by 6 bases and J by 7 bases, with 19 bases between them. This CDR3 comprises 14 residues. Samples came from axillary lymph nodes draining the breast cancer. The sample taken for sequencing was axillary lymph node tissue. The sequence was obtained from a female donor with breast cancer. Some clones in this sample may be carry-over from other donors' samples. The chain links TRBV12-3 or TRBV12-4 to TRBJ2-7; D possibly corresponds to TRBD2 (6 bases). CDR3: CASSLRGGTVEQYF. The CDR3 DNA sequence: TGTGCCAGCAGCCTAAGGGGCGGGACGGTAGAGCAGTACTTC.